A single sample is the source of the 5 T cell receptor beta chains below, sequenced in a study of technical replicates of blood from several donors. The method was immunoSEQ multiplex PCR; TCRdb's version includes in-frame clones alone and lacks a portion of them. The profile shows tens of thousands of clones, more than 75% of them singletons. Specimen: PBMCs. The receptors were gathered from a human donor in good health. Some clones in this sample may be carry-over from other donors' samples.

The chain has TRBV6-5 and TRBJ1-1, with D unresolved. The CDR3 extends over 12 amino acids. In germline, CDR1 is MNHEY, CDR2 SVGAGI. The V gene lost 5 bases and the J gene lost 6 bases, with 10 bases spanning the gap. The CDR3 region is CASSAGPAEAFF. CDR3 DNA: TGTGCCAGCAGTGCGGGCCCGGCTGAAGCTTTCTTT.

V gene TRBV6-1 combines with J gene TRBJ2-3; D perhaps matches TRBD2 (6 bases). CDR3 length: 16 residues. The V and J ends lost 1 base and 2 bases respectively, with 13 bases between them. Germline V CDR1 and CDR2: MNHNS, SASEGT. The CDR3 spells CASSEVRGLNTDTQYF. The CDR3 DNA sequence: TGTGCCAGCAGTGAAGTCCGGGGGTTAAACACAGATACGCAGTATTTT.

The chain joins TRBV2 to TRBJ1-1, with 9 bases lining up with TRBD1. Losses at the gene ends were 7 bases for V and 0 bases for J; bases not matched to a gene: 18. This CDR3 region has 19 residues. Germline V gene sequence: CDR1 SNHLY, CDR2 FYNNEI. The CDR3 loop reads CASTYSSTGTGLMNTEAFF. DNA for the CDR3: TGTGCCAGCACATATTCTTCGACCGGGACAGGGCTTATGAACACTGAAGCTTTCTTT.

The DNA of the CDR3 is TGCGCCAGCAGCCAAACAAATTACAGGGGGTGGAACACCGGGGAGCTGTTTTTT. It specifies CASSQTNYRGWNTGELFF. This rearrangement joins TRBV4-3 to TRBJ2-2; 8 nucleotides line up with TRBD1. The CDR3 has 18 residues. V shed 2 bases, J shed 1 base, and the junction held 9 bases outside the gene matches. Germline V gene sequence: CDR1 LGHNA, CDR2 YSLEER.

The gene calls are TRBV13 and TRBJ1-6; tentatively, D is TRBD1 (6 bases). V shed 5 bases and J shed 1 base, with 6 bases lying between them. Germline CDR1 PRHDT, CDR2 FYEKMQ (reference sequence). There are 14 residues in the CDR3. The CDR3 protein is CASSTGSYNSPLHF. In nucleotides, the CDR3 is TGTGCCAGCAGCACAGGGTCCTATAATTCACCCCTCCACTTT.